This entry describes one T cell receptor beta chain. RNA transcripts served as the template for amplifying TCR beta CDR3 regions. HTBI primers were used for first-round RT-PCR of the TCR CDR3. In TCRdb, the multiplex PCR reads were re-called with MiXCR into one record per CDR3 protein. The data show hundreds of thousands of distinct CDR3 sequences, approximately 40% seen once. With V trimmed by 5 bases and J by 4 bases, 10 bases remained unmatched. Germline V lookup: CDR1 LNHDA, CDR2 SQIVND (reference sequence). CDR3 size: 15 residues. The record originates from a study of T cells in Graves' hyperthyroidism and ophthalmopathy. Study overall: Blood was drawn when the patient was first diagnosed and still untreated.

Calling Graves' hyperthyroidism stable meant ophthalmopathy did not progress within 18 months. Subjects aged 18 to 65 presented with newly diagnosed hyperthyroidism of less than 2 months' duration. The authors took PBMCs from 8.5 to 10 ml fresh peripheral blood. The receptor was derived from a man aged 18 to 30 with Graves' hyperthyroidism. Material: blood. The chain couples TRBV19 to TRBJ1-2; 7 bases are a match to TRBD1. The CDR3 reads CASSPDRAAIYGYTF. DNA for the CDR3: TGTGCCAGTAGTCCAGACAGGGCGGCGATCTATGGCTACACCTTC.